What follows are 3 T cell receptor beta chains derived from one specimen sequenced in a study of blood T cells in healthy people across ages. Together with a sample-barcoded 5' primer, a J-beta primer mix was included in a second PCR lasting about 6 to 11 cycles. MiXCR was run by TCRdb on the 5' RACE reads, yielding one entry per CDR3 protein. The sample includes more than 1,000,000 distinct CDR3 sequences, approximately 26% of them seen just once. These data also featured in a second study, about T cells of mothers and their children.

The sequenced material came from blood. These receptor sequences come from a girl aged 2-9 years in good health.

The V gene is TRBV12-3 or TRBV12-4, the J gene TRBJ2-3, with unresolved D. CDR3 length: 14 amino acids. Trimming took 4 bases from V and 4 from J, leaving 12 bases between them. CDR3 bases: TGTGCCAGCAGTTCTCGAGAGATGGCAGATACGCAGTATTTT. Translating gives CASSSREMADTQYF.

The V and J genes are TRBV4-1 and TRBJ2-4; 10 bases match TRBD2. This CDR3 is 21 amino acids long. The V gene's germline CDR1 is MGHRA and CDR2 YSYEKL. Trimming cost V 0 bases and J 1 base; bases outside gene matches: 15. Written as DNA, the CDR3 is TGCGCCAGCAGCCAAGATCATAAGAGGCTAGCGGGAGCGTTGGCCAAAAACATTCAGTACTTC. Its translation is CASSQDHKRLAGALAKNIQYF.

The rearrangement links TRBV9 to TRBJ1-2; no firm D call. The germline V gene encodes CDR1 SGDLS and CDR2 YYNGEE. The CDR3 totals 14 residues. The ends were cut back, 0 bases at V and 0 bases at J, with 6 bases in the middle. This CDR3 reads CASSVAPSNYGYTF. The CDR3 bases are TGTGCCAGCAGCGTAGCTCCATCTAACTATGGCTACACCTTC.